These 3 T cell receptor beta chains share one sample of origin, sequenced in a study of siplizumab effects on memory and regulatory T cells. This table comes from immunoSEQ multiplex PCR, and its TCRdb copy is limited to in-frame clones, with some not included. Of fewer than 120,000 clones in the sample, roughly 92% are singletons; the top ten hold 1% to 1.5%. Specimen: CD4+ T cells sorted from blood. Source of these receptors: a human donor in good health.

V is TRBV18 and J is TRBJ2-2; 11 positions match TRBD1. V shed 4 bases, J shed 7 bases, and the junction held 11 bases outside the gene matches. The CDR3 contains 17 residues. Germline-derived CDR1 and CDR2 are KGHSH and LQKENI. The CDR3 here is CASSLSGTGGFGGELFF. In nucleotides, the CDR3 is TGTGCCAGCTCACTCTCCGGGACAGGGGGATTTGGCGGGGAGCTGTTTTTT.

This rearrangement joins TRBV18 to TRBJ1-4; TRBD1 matches at 7 bases. This CDR3 spans 14 amino acids. Per germline, CDR1 KGHSH and CDR2 LQKENI. The trim removed 5 bases at V and 11 bases at J, leaving 11 bases unmatched. CDR3 sequence: CASSSQTGSEKLFF. The CDR3 coding sequence is TGTGCCAGCTCATCGCAGACAGGGTCGGAGAAACTGTTTTTT.

The rearrangement joins TRBV7-2 to TRBJ2-1, with TRBD2 matching 8 bases. V gave up 1 base and J gave up 3 bases; unmatched junction bases: 5. The germline gives CDR1 SGHTA, CDR2 FQGNSA. This CDR3 is built from 16 residues. The CDR3 here is CASSLDSGTSYNEQFF. CDR3 coding DNA: TGTGCCAGCAGCTTAGATTCCGGGACTAGCTACAATGAGCAGTTCTTC.